The T cell receptor (beta chain) under discussion was sequenced for a study of T cells in Graves' hyperthyroidism and ophthalmopathy. Subjects aged 18 to 65 presented with newly diagnosed hyperthyroidism of less than 2 months' duration. This clonotype was counted between two and nine times. Its antigen is not identified. Germline lookup yields CDR1 DFQATT and CDR2 SNEGSKA (reference sequence). V was shortened by 6 bases and J by 2 bases, with 11 bases between the two germline ends. The CDR3 is made up of 13 amino acids. Findings of the study overall: A model built on 13 V-J features separated ophthalmopathy from stable hyperthyroidism.

Authors of the study amplified TCR beta CDR3 regions from RNA transcripts. An initial round of RT-PCR targeting the TCR CDR3 relied on the HTBI primer set. MiXCR was run by TCRdb on the multiplex PCR reads, yielding one entry per CDR3 protein. The sample has fewer than 800,000 distinct CDR3 sequences, less than 20% seen once. This receptor was taken from a man aged 18 to 29 with Graves' hyperthyroidism. Sample: blood. The chain uses TRBV20-1 and TRBJ1-5, with D maybe TRBD1 (6 bases). The DNA for the CDR3 is TGCAGTGCCCGGACAGAAGGCAATCAGCCCCAGCATTTT. This codes for CSARTEGNQPQHF.